Below are 14 T cell receptor beta chains sequenced from a single sample in a study of technical replicates of blood from a handful of donors. TCRdb's copy holds only in-frame clones and misses some; the assay was immunoSEQ multiplex PCR. The sample includes nearly 80,000 clones, 85% to 95% seen only once; the top ten take about 0.4%. Sequenced input: T cells isolated from PBMCs. These TCRs come from a human donor in good health.

This chain connects TRBV19 to TRBJ2-1; 7 bases are shared with TRBD1. CDR1 is LNHDA, CDR2 SQIVND, per germline (reference sequence). This CDR3 spans 15 amino acids. V gave up 5 bases and J gave up 5 bases; unmatched junction bases: 9. The CDR3 sequence: CASSGRQGKDNEQFF. The CDR3 DNA reads TGTGCCAGTAGTGGCCGACAGGGCAAGGACAATGAGCAGTTCTTC.

The V call is TRBV5-1, the J call TRBJ2-5; D not resolved. Germline lookup yields CDR1 SGHRS and CDR2 YFSETQ. The V gene lost 2 bases and the J gene lost 1 base, with 6 bases spanning the gap. This CDR3 is built from 13 residues. The CDR3 loop is CASSFDIQETQYF. Written as DNA, the CDR3 is TGCGCCAGCAGCTTCGACATCCAAGAGACCCAGTACTTC. Variable domain in full (rest from reference TRBV5-1 and TRBJ2-5): KAGVTQTPRYLIKTRGQQVTLSCSPISGHRSVSWYQQTPGQGLQFLFEYFSETQRNKGNFPGRFSGRQFSNSRSEMNVSTLELGDSALYLCASSFDIQETQYFGPGTRLLVL.

V gene TRBV9 combines with J gene TRBJ2-5; 9 nucleotides agree with TRBD1. The CDR3 length is 15 residues. After removal of 2 bases from V and 4 bases from J, the junction contained 6 bases not matched to a gene. CDR1 SGDLS and CDR2 YYNGEE come from the germline V gene. CDR3 protein: CASSVTGGSGETQYF. CDR3 bases: TGTGCCAGCAGCGTTACAGGGGGCTCTGGAGAGACCCAGTACTTC.

V usage is TRBV19 and J usage is TRBJ2-2, with D unresolved. Germline loops: CDR1 LNHDA, CDR2 SQIVND (reference sequence). The CDR3 runs 14 residues. With 1 base removed from V and 6 bases from J, the gap between germline ends came to 9 bases. CDR3 nucleotides: TGTGCCAGTAGTATAGTAGCAGCATCCGGGGAGCTGTTTTTT. Translating gives CASSIVAASGELFF.

The rearrangement links TRBV28 to TRBJ1-5; D not resolved. Trimming took 6 bases from V and 7 from J, leaving 10 bases between them. Germline-derived CDR1 and CDR2 are MDHEN and SYDVKM. This CDR3 comprises 12 residues. CDR3 DNA: TGTGCCAGCAGGGGTTGGAGGCAGCCCCAGCATTTT. It encodes CASRGWRQPQHF.

The chain recombines TRBV28 with TRBJ2-7; D is possibly TRBD1 (5 bases). From germline, CDR1 is MDHEN and CDR2 SYDVKM. V was pared by 3 bases and J by 1 base, with 7 bases between. The CDR3 consists of 13 residues. The chain's CDR3 is CASSLAGSYEQYF. CDR3 sequence (DNA): TGTGCCAGCAGTTTGGCAGGGTCCTACGAGCAGTACTTC.

CDR3 coding DNA: TGCAGTGCTACCGCCGTCGGGGAGCAGTACTTC. Its translation: CSATAVGEQYF. This sequence joins TRBV20-1 and TRBJ2-7, with D unclear. Trimming stripped 4 bases from V and 7 bases from J, with 11 bases between. The CDR3 extends over 11 amino acids. CDR1 and CDR2 from the germline V gene are DFQATT and SNEGSKA (reference sequence).

The sample holds one count of this clone. This chain joins TRBV20-1 and TRBJ2-1; D is ambiguous. The CDR3 spans 10 residues. In germline, CDR1 is DFQATT, CDR2 SNEGSKA (reference sequence). The V end lost 5 bases, the J end lost 7 bases, and 6 bases lay between the germline ends. Here the CDR3 DNA reads TGCAGTGCTTTATATAATGAGCAGTTCTTC. The encoded protein is CSALYNEQFF.

V usage is TRBV5-6 and J usage is TRBJ2-5; 10 bases fit TRBD1. Germline assignment: CDR1 SGHDT and CDR2 YYEEEE. The length of the CDR3 is 15 residues. J was trimmed by 4 bases and V by 2 bases; bases with no gene match: 5. The CDR3 is CASSFTGQGTETQYF. CDR3 in DNA: TGTGCCAGCAGCTTTACGGGACAGGGGACAGAGACCCAGTACTTC.

The chain is built from TRBV6-5 and TRBJ1-5; the match to TRBD1 covers 8 bases. Trimming cost V 2 bases and J 3 bases; bases outside gene matches: 3. The V gene's germline CDR1 is MNHEY and CDR2 SVGAGI. This CDR3 region has 15 residues. Written as DNA, the CDR3 is TGTGCCAGCAGTTACGGGGGACAGGCCAATCAGCCCCAGCATTTT. This sequence encodes CASSYGGQANQPQHF.

This rearrangement joins TRBV28 to TRBJ2-1, with TRBD2 matching over 8 bases. V was pared by 6 bases and J by 9 bases, with 4 bases of the junction left unmatched. The CDR3 spans 12 residues. Germline V CDR1 and CDR2: MDHEN, SYDVKM. CDR3 in DNA: TGTGCCAGCAGCTGGACTAGCTTTGAGCAGTTCTTC. Its protein is CASSWTSFEQFF. Supplemented by reference TRBV28 and TRBJ2-1, the full variable domain reads DVKVTQSSRYLVKRTGEKVFLECVQDMDHENMFWYRQDPGLGLRLIYFSYDVKMKEKGDIPEGYSVSREKKERFSLILESASTNQTSMYLCASSWTSFEQFFGPGTRLTVL.

The V call is TRBV5-1, the J call TRBJ1-2; tentative D call: TRBD1 (6 bases). Trimming stripped 4 bases from V and 8 bases from J, with 18 bases between. Germline CDR1 is SGHRS and CDR2 is YFSETQ. The CDR3 has 14 residues. The CDR3 spells CASSPGHDEGGYTF. The CDR3 nucleotides read TGCGCCAGCAGCCCGGGACACGATGAGGGAGGCTACACCTTC.

This sequence joins TRBV10-1 and TRBJ2-5; TRBD2 matches at 9 bases. The CDR3 length is 15 residues. The germline V gene has CDR1 WNHNN and CDR2 SYGVQD (reference sequence). The ends lost 6 bases at V and 2 bases at J; junction bases unmatched: 7. This CDR3 reads CASSPGTSTQETQYF. The CDR3 DNA sequence: TGCGCCAGCAGCCCCGGGACTAGCACTCAAGAGACCCAGTACTTC.

The rearrangement uses TRBV5-6 and TRBJ1-2; D remains unclear. Trimming took 2 bases from V and 5 from J, leaving 7 bases between them. The CDR3 has 12 residues. Germline V gene data show CDR1 as SGHDT and CDR2 as YYEEEE. The CDR3 sequence is CASSFGDYGYTF. As DNA, the CDR3 is TGTGCCAGCAGCTTTGGAGATTATGGCTACACCTTC.